Below are 7 T cell receptor beta chains sequenced from a single sample in a study of blood T cell repertoires in COVID-19. TCRdb's copy holds only in-frame clones and misses some; the assay was immunoSEQ multiplex PCR. The sample carries about 240,000 clones, 75% to 90% recorded once. Material for sequencing was PBMCs or T cells enriched from blood (not recorded which). All receptors derive from a woman in her thirties or forties with acute COVID-19.

This chain connects TRBV5-1 to TRBJ2-3; D might be TRBD2 (6 bases). Per germline, CDR1 SGHRS and CDR2 YFSETQ. The CDR3 has 15 residues. V was trimmed by 3 bases and J by 1 base, leaving 12 bases between them. CDR3 in DNA: TGCGCCAGCAGCTCCGGGGGTAGCGGCACAGATACGCAGTATTTT. This sequence encodes CASSSGGSGTDTQYF.

The genes are TRBV7-2 and TRBJ2-2, with 8 positions matching TRBD2. Germline CDR1 SGHTA, CDR2 FQGNSA. Trimming cost V 4 bases and J 5 bases; bases outside gene matches: 12. The CDR3 has 17 residues. CDR3 region: CASSYQRAGGLTGELFF. The DNA for the CDR3 is TGTGCCAGCAGCTACCAGAGGGCGGGGGGTCTGACCGGGGAGCTGTTTTTT.

The chain employs TRBV11-1 and TRBJ2-3, with 8 nucleotides matching TRBD2. V gave up 1 base and J gave up 2 bases; unmatched junction bases: 2. There are 15 residues in the CDR3. The germline CDR1 and CDR2 sequences are SGHAT and FQDESV (reference sequence). CDR3 loop: CASSLGAGDTDTQYF. The CDR3 DNA sequence: TGTGCCAGCAGCTTAGGAGCGGGAGACACAGATACGCAGTATTTT.

The J gene is TRBJ2-7, the V gene TRBV5-5; a possible D gene is TRBD2 (6 bases). Germline V gene sequence: CDR1 SGHKS, CDR2 YYEKEE (reference sequence). V was pared by 6 bases and J by 5 bases, with 15 bases between. The CDR3 totals 13 residues. The CDR3 nucleotides read TGTGCCAGCACCACGGGGGTCGGTAACGAGCAGTACTTC. This sequence encodes CASTTGVGNEQYF.

The gene calls are TRBV29-1 and TRBJ2-3; 13 bases are a match to TRBD2. V was clipped by 7 bases and J by 1 base; unmatched bases: 8. The CDR3 is made up of 16 amino acids. Germline V gene lookup returns CDR1 SQVTM and CDR2 ANQGSEA. CDR3 protein: CSASKLAGGGTDTQYF. CDR3 in DNA: TGCAGCGCCTCCAAACTAGCGGGAGGGGGCACAGATACGCAGTATTTT.

This rearrangement joins TRBV15 to TRBJ1-5, with D unresolved. Trimming shortened V by 0 bases and J by 6 bases, and 9 bases separated the two germline ends. This CDR3 contains 14 residues. Germline CDR1 LNHNV, CDR2 YYDKDF (reference sequence). CDR3 sequence: CATSRDNTVQPQHF. CDR3 bases: TGTGCCACCAGCAGAGACAACACCGTTCAGCCCCAGCATTTT.

CDR3 sequence reads: CASSQAYTLAAEQFF. CDR3 DNA sequence: TGTGCCAGCAGCCAAGCGTATACACTAGCGGCCGAGCAGTTCTTC. The chain carries TRBV14 and TRBJ2-1; TRBD2 aligns across 8 bases. The V gene end was trimmed by 1 base and the J gene end by 10 bases; junction bases not matched to a gene: 9. The CDR3 runs to 15 residues. CDR1 and CDR2 from the germline V gene are SGHDN and FVKESK.